Here is one TCR beta chain with its context. V gave up 2 bases and J gave up 2 bases, with 17 bases separating them. The CDR3 consists of 16 residues. CDR1 is SGHRS and CDR2 is YFSETQ in the germline V gene. The record originates from a study of blood T cell repertoires in COVID-19. Overall study context: Samples taken during acute and convalescent COVID-19 were collected in the United States, Italy and Spain.

In the authors' workflow: Nucleated cell counts were estimated from reference gene primer amplification. The repertoire was sequenced with immunoSEQ multiplex PCR; TCRdb's copy has only in-frame clones and lacks some. V and J calls and clone size are those listed in that table; D and trimming were worked out from the DNA. The sample lists around 270,000 clones, about 87% occurring once. Material for sequencing was peripheral blood. The source is a woman aged 60-75 years with COVID-19, enrolled during active disease. The V and J genes are TRBV5-1 and TRBJ2-7; weak D call: TRBD2 (7 bases). CDR3 loop: CASSLSGGQGPYEQYF. In nucleotides, the CDR3 is TGCGCCAGCAGCTTATCCGGGGGGCAGGGCCCCTACGAGCAGTACTTC.